The clone carrying this TCR beta chain was seen once. These data are taken from a study of cytomegalovirus exposure and HLA in healthy donors. Libraries were prepared by immunoSEQ multiplex PCR; TCRdb keeps only in-frame clonotypes and omits some of them. The table has about 120,000 clones, more than 75% seen once; the top ten hold approximately 2%. This CDR3 region has 16 residues. The V gene is TRBV21-1, the J gene TRBJ1-3. TRBV21-1 is a listed pseudogene. What was sequenced was PBMCs. This TCR was recovered from a woman aged 25 to 39 in good health and CMV-seronegative. The chain's CDR3 is CASSKESGGPGNTIYF. CDR3 nucleotides: TGTGCCAGCAGCAAAGAGTCGGGGGGGCCTGGAAACACCATATATTTT.